What follows are 14 T cell receptor beta chains derived from one specimen sequenced in a study of low-dose radiotherapy and immunotherapy resistance in tumors. Stated time point: after trial treatment. Specified treatment: LDRT plus nivolumab, ipilimumab, low-dose cyclophosphamide and aspirin (RACIN trial). First-strand cDNA used TRAV- and TRBV-specific primers, covering alpha and beta chains. With a V-primer adapter and a constant-region primer, TCRs were amplified for roughly 21 PCR cycles. TCRdb fed the reads into MiXCR, producing one record per CDR3 protein. The sample includes about 100,000 distinct CDR3 sequences, 20% to 25% seen only once; the top ten take roughly 4.3%. This specimen consisted of PBMCs, obtained after low-dose radiotherapy plus immunotherapy. These receptors all stem from a male donor with prostate cancer.

This clonotype came up once. A clone one base away is much larger, so this may be a read error. The rearrangement uses TRBV29-1 and TRBJ2-5, with a weak D call TRBD1 (6 bases). V lost 4 bases and J 3 bases, leaving 15 bases between the germline ends. The length of the CDR3 is 14 residues. Germline V gene lookup returns CDR1 SQVTM and CDR2 ANQGSEA. As DNA, the CDR3 is TGCAGCGTTGGATCGGACTCAGGGGAAGAGACCCAGTACTTC. Residues: CSVGSDSGEETQYF.

This clonotype was recorded many times. V and J are TRBV27 and TRBJ2-7; D possibly matches TRBD1 or TRBD2 (6 bases each). CDR1 MNHEY and CDR2 SMNVEV come from the germline V gene (reference sequence). The V gene lost 6 bases and the J gene lost 6 bases, with 24 bases spanning the gap. The CDR3 consists of 16 residues. The CDR3 loop reads CASSPGGRPGQIEQYF. Written as DNA, the CDR3 is TGTGCCAGCAGCCCCGGGGGCCGGCCGGGGCAGATCGAGCAGTACTTC.

Ten or more counts support this clonotype. V is TRBV7-2 and J is TRBJ2-2; tentative D call: TRBD2 (6 bases). The CDR3 loop spans 14 amino acids. Trimming left V 5 bases short and J 8 bases short, with 15 bases between. Germline V CDR1 and CDR2: SGHTA, FQGNSA. The CDR3 protein is CASSTSRGMGELFF. The CDR3 coding sequence is TGTGCCAGCAGCACGAGTCGGGGGATGGGGGAGCTGTTTTTT.

The chain couples TRBV9 to TRBJ2-7, with a possible D match to TRBD2 (6 bases). CDR3 size: 14 residues. V was clipped by 1 base and J by 5 bases, with 13 bases between them. Germline loops: CDR1 SGDLS, CDR2 YYNGEE. CDR3 DNA sequence: TGTGCCAGCAGCGTACGGGGGAGCGATCACGAGCAGTACTTC. Its protein product is CASSVRGSDHEQYF.

The chain is built from TRBV27 and TRBJ2-7; 9 nucleotides align to TRBD1. The germline V gene has CDR1 MNHEY and CDR2 SMNVEV (reference sequence). J lost 5 bases, V lost 10 bases, and 18 bases had no gene match. The CDR3 consists of 16 residues. The CDR3 sequence is CANTLAWGTGFHEQYF. The CDR3 bases are TGTGCCAACACCTTAGCATGGGGGACAGGGTTCCACGAGCAGTACTTC.

Many counts were recorded for this clonotype. The V call is TRBV7-9, the J call TRBJ1-5; 7 positions match TRBD1. Germline values: CDR1 SEHNR, CDR2 FQNEAQ (reference sequence). V shed 3 bases and J 4 bases; nucleotides not matched to a gene: 6. The CDR3 has 15 residues. The CDR3 loop reads CASSLGQLTNQPQHF. The CDR3 DNA reads as TGTGCCAGCAGCTTGGGACAGTTGACAAATCAGCCCCAGCATTTT. The variable domain in full, with the rest retrieved from reference TRBV7-9 and TRBJ1-5, is DTGVSQNPRHKITKRGQNVTFRCDPISEHNRLYWYRQTLGQGPEFLTYFQNEAQLEKSRLLSDRFSAERPKGSFSTLEIQRTEQGDSAMYLCASSLGQLTNQPQHFGDGTRLSIL.

This clonotype was seen many times. The genes are TRBV5-6 and TRBJ1-2, with a weak D call TRBD1 (5 bases). The ends were cut back, 4 bases at V and 12 bases at J, with 25 bases in the middle. The CDR3 totals 15 residues. Per germline, CDR1 SGHDT and CDR2 YYEEEE. The CDR3 is CASSKLTERARLHTF. CDR3 coding DNA: TGTGCCAGCAGCAAATTGACAGAGAGAGCCCGCTTGCACACCTTC.

This clonotype was observed at least ten times. The chain couples TRBV6-5 to TRBJ2-7; D call uncertain. Trimming took 8 bases from V and 2 from J, leaving 16 bases between them. CDR3 size: 14 residues. In germline, CDR1 is MNHEY, CDR2 SVGAGI. CDR3 loop: CASGLRRDAYEQYF. The CDR3 region has the DNA TGTGCCAGCGGGTTGAGACGCGATGCCTACGAGCAGTACTTC.

In its sample, this clonotype was seen many times. The chain employs TRBV5-4 and TRBJ2-2; 7 bases are a match to TRBD1. CDR3 size: 15 residues. V lost 4 bases, J lost 5 bases, and 8 bases stayed unmatched. Germline CDR1 reads SGHNT; CDR2 reads YYREEE (reference sequence). CDR3 sequence: CASSLKFRGTGELFF. CDR3 nucleotides: TGTGCCAGCAGCCTGAAATTCAGGGGGACCGGGGAGCTGTTTTTT.

This clonotype was picked up many times. The rearrangement uses TRBV6-6 and TRBJ2-3, with D possibly being TRBD1 (6 bases). Per germline, CDR1 MNHNY and CDR2 SVGAGI (reference sequence). V lost 5 bases to trimming and J lost 6 bases, with 15 bases between them. This CDR3 region has 14 residues. CDR3 DNA: TGTGCCAGCAGTGGACAGTATACAGAGGATACGCAGTATTTT. Residues: CASSGQYTEDTQYF.

Only one count was recorded for this clonotype. This chain's CDR3 is CASSPGQATTGNTIYF. CDR3 bases: TGCGCCAGCAGCCCGGGACAGGCTACCACTGGAAACACCATATATTTT. The chain is built from TRBV5-1 and TRBJ1-3, with 8 bases matching TRBD1. CDR1 is SGHRS, CDR2 YFSETQ, per germline. V lost 4 bases and J lost 2; bases outside the gene matches: 8. The CDR3 spans 16 residues.

The chain uses TRBV28 and TRBJ2-2; TRBD1 matches at 9 bases. Germline loops: CDR1 MDHEN, CDR2 SYDVKM. There are 15 residues in the CDR3. J lost 4 bases, V lost 9 bases, and 9 bases had no gene match. The CDR3 DNA sequence: TGTGCCAGTAATACAGGGGGCGCGGGCACCGGGGAGCTGTTTTTT. Translated, it gives CASNTGGAGTGELFF.

This clonotype came up many times. This chain links TRBV11-3 with TRBJ1-3, with 9 positions matching TRBD1. Germline-derived CDR1 and CDR2 are SGHNT and YENEEA. V lost 1 base, J lost 2 bases, and 9 bases stayed unmatched. CDR3 length: 18 amino acids. The CDR3 nucleotides are TGTGCCAGCAGCTTAGTCCCCCGGGACAGGGTGCCTGGAAACACCATATATTTT. It translates to CASSLVPRDRVPGNTIYF.

The V and J genes are TRBV11-1 and TRBJ2-1; 8 nucleotides line up with TRBD2. Trimming cost V 5 bases and J 8 bases; bases outside gene matches: 14. Germline-derived CDR1 and CDR2 are SGHAT and FQDESV (reference sequence). This CDR3 is built from 16 residues. The CDR3 sequence is CASSPGDGRAGYEQFF. The CDR3 nucleotides read TGTGCCAGCAGCCCAGGGGACGGGAGGGCCGGGTATGAGCAGTTCTTC.